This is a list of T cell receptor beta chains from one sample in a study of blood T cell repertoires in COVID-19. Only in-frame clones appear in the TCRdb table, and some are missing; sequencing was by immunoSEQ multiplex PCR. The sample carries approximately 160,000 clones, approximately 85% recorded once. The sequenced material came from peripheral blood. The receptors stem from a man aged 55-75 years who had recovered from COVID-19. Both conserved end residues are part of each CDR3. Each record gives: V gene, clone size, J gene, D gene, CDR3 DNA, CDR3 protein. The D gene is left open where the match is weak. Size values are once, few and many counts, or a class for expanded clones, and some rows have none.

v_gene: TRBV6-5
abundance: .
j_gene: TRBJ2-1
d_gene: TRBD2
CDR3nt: TGTGCCAGCAAAATGACTAGCGGGGGGGTCAATGAGCAGTTCTTC
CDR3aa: CASKMTSGGVNEQFF

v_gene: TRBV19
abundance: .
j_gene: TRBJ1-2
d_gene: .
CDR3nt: TGTGCCAGTAGTATAGAAGGGGGAAACTATGGCTACACCTTC
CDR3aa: CASSIEGGNYGYTF

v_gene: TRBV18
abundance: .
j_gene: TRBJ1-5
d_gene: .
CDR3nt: TGTGCCAGCTCACCAGCAGACCTAGAGGCCCAGCATTTT
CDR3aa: CASSPADLEAQHF

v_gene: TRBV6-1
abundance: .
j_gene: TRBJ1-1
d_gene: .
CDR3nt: TGTGCCAGCAGTGAAGCGGGACTTAAGAACACTGAAGCTTTCTTT
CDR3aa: CASSEAGLKNTEAFF

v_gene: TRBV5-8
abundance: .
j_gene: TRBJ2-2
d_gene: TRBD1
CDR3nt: TGTGCCAGCAGCTCCGAAGTGGGCAGGGGGATGTTCACCGGGGAGCTGTTTTTT
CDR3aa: CASSSEVGRGMFTGELFF

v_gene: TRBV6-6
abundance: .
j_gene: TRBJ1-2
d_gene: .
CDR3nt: TGTGCCAGCAGTTCGAATCAGGGAATGGGTGGCTACACCTTC
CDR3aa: CASSSNQGMGGYTF

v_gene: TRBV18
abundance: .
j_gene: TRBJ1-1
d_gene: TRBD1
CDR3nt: TGTGCCAGCTCACCACGACACAGGGGCGGGGGGACTGAAGCTTTCTTT
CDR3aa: CASSPRHRGGGTEAFF

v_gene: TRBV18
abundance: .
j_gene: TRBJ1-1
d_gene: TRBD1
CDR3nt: TGTGCCAGCTCAACGGGACAGCATATGAACACTGAAGCTTTCTTT
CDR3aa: CASSTGQHMNTEAFF

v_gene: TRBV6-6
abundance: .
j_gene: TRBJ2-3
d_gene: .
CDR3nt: TGTGCCAGCAGTTACTCGACTCGCACAGATACGCAGTATTTT
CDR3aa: CASSYSTRTDTQYF

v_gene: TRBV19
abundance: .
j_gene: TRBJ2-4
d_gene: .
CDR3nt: TGTGCCAGTTCCTTAGCCAAAAACATTCAGTACTTC
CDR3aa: CASSLAKNIQYF

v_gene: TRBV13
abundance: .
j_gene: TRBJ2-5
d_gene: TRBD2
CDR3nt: TGTGCCAGCAGCCCGTTGGGTAGCGGGGGGAAAGAGACCCAGTACTTC
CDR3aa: CASSPLGSGGKETQYF

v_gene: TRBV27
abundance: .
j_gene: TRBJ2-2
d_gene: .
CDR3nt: TGTGCCAGCTCCAGGCACCCCGGGGAGCTGTTTTTT
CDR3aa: CASSRHPGELFF

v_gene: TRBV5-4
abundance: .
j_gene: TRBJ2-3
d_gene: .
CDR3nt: TGTGCCAGCAGAGAGAGACAGCATACAGATACGCAGTATTTT
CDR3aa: CASRERQHTDTQYF

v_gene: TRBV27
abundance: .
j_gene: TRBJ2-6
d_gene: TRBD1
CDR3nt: TGTGCCAGCAGTTACCGGACAGGGGGGCTCTCTGGGGCCAACGTCCTGACTTTC
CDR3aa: CASSYRTGGLSGANVLTF

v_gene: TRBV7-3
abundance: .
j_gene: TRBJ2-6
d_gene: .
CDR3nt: TGTGCCAGCCGGCAGGGGTCTGGGGCCAACGTCCTGACTTTC
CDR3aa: CASRQGSGANVLTF

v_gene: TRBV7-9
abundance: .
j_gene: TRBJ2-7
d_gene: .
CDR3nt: TGTGCCAGCAGCTTAGGATACGGGTTATACGAGCAGTACTTC
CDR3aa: CASSLGYGLYEQYF

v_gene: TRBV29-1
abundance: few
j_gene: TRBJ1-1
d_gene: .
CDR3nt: TGCAGCGTCGCGGGTGGCAGATCGAACACTGAAGCTTTCTTT
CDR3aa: CSVAGGRSNTEAFF

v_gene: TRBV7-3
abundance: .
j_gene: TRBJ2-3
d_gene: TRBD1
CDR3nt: TGTGCCAGCAGTTGGGGACAGGCAGATACGCAGTATTTT
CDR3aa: CASSWGQADTQYF

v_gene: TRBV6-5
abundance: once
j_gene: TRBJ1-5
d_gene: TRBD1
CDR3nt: TGTGCCAGCAGTTCGACAGGGGGCGCGGGCAATCAGCCCCAGCATTTT
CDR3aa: CASSSTGGAGNQPQHF

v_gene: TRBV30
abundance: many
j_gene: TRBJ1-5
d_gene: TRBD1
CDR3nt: TGTGCCTGGACCCCGGGACAGGGGCTTGGAAGCAATCAGCCCCAGCATTTT
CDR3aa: CAWTPGQGLGSNQPQHF

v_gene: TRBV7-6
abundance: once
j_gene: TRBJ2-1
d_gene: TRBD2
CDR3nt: TGTGCCAGCAGCCCCGGAGTAGCGGGCTCCTACAATGAGCAGTTCTTC
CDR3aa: CASSPGVAGSYNEQFF

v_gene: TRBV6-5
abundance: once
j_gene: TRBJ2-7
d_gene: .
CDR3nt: TGTGCCAGCAGTTCGAGCTCAGGTTACTACGAGCAGTACTTC
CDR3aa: CASSSSSGYYEQYF

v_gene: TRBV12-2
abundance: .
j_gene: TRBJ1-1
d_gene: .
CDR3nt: TGTGCAAGTCGCTTAGGTCCAGGGGAGAACACTGAAGCTTTCTTT
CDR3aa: CASRLGPGENTEAFF

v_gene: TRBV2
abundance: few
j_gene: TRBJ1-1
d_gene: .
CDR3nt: TGTGCCAGCAGGTACAGGGACACTGAAGCTTTCTTT
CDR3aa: CASRYRDTEAFF

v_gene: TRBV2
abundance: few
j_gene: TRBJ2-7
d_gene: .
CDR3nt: TGTGCCAGCAGCCCTAGCTCCTACGAGCAGTACTTC
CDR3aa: CASSPSSYEQYF

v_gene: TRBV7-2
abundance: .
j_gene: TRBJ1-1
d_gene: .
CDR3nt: TGTGCCAGCAGCTTAGCGGGAGACACTGAAGCTTTCTTT
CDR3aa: CASSLAGDTEAFF

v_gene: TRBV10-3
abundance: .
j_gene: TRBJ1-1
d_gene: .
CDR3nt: TGTGCCATCAGAAGCCCAACAGGTTCGGCTGGAGAAGCTTTCTTT
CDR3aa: CAIRSPTGSAGEAFF